One and the same sample provided the 31 T cell receptor beta chains below, sequenced in a study of OX40 agonist ivuxolimab in advanced cancers. Clones were read by immunoSEQ multiplex PCR, and TCRdb kept only the in-frame ones, dropping some. Here the sample spans tens of thousands of clones, around 90% being singletons. Specimen: CD4+ or CD8+ T cells sorted from blood, collected in a trial of the OX40 agonist ivuxolimab. Receptors were obtained from an adult with an advanced solid tumor such as melanoma, head and neck, liver or kidney cancer.

This clone was detected once. This chain connects TRBV11-3 to TRBJ2-1; 7 bases are a match to TRBD1. The CDR3 is 14 residues long. V lost 6 bases to trimming and J lost 5 bases; unmatched junction nucleotides: 7. The V gene's germline CDR1 is SGHNT and CDR2 YENEEA. The CDR3 loop is CASSPWTGHNEQFF. In nucleotides, the CDR3 is TGTGCCAGCAGTCCCTGGACAGGCCACAATGAGCAGTTCTTC.

This chain joins TRBV19 and TRBJ2-2; possibly TRBD1 or TRBD2 for D (5 bases each). The CDR3 has 16 amino acids. V shed 5 bases and J shed 1 base, with 14 bases lying between them. Germline-derived CDR1 and CDR2 are LNHDA and SQIVND (reference sequence). The CDR3 sequence is CASSGDRGWNTGELFF. The CDR3 DNA reads as TGTGCCAGTAGTGGGGACCGCGGGTGGAACACCGGGGAGCTGTTTTTT.

The chain couples TRBV6-5 to TRBJ2-7; 10 positions match TRBD2. Germline loops: CDR1 MNHEY, CDR2 SVGAGI. Trimming at V came to 5 bases and at J to 3 bases, leaving 4 bases not matched to a gene. CDR3 length: 14 amino acids. The CDR3 coding sequence is TGTGCCAGCAGTCCCAGACTAGCGGGCTACGAGCAGTACTTC. Translation: CASSPRLAGYEQYF.

The J gene is TRBJ1-1, the V gene TRBV4-3, with D possibly matching TRBD1 (6 bases). The germline CDR1 and CDR2 sequences are LGHNA and YSLEER. The CDR3 spans 15 residues. V lost 0 bases, J lost 7 bases, and 15 bases lay in between. The CDR3 nucleotides are TGCGCCAGCAGCCAAGATAGGTGGGGGCGCGGTGAAGCTTTCTTT. This gives the protein CASSQDRWGRGEAFF.

The V gene is TRBV10-3, the J gene TRBJ2-5; D unresolved. V shed 2 bases and J shed 4 bases, with 8 bases lying between them. This CDR3 comprises 13 residues. Germline-derived CDR1 and CDR2 are ENHRY and SYGVKD. The CDR3 sequence is CAISEGQPETQYF. The CDR3 bases are TGTGCCATCAGTGAGGGGCAGCCAGAGACCCAGTACTTC.

CDR3 DNA sequence: TGTGCCAGCAGTGATCCCGGGACTAGCGGGGGGCTCACAGATACGCAGTATTTT. This translates into CASSDPGTSGGLTDTQYF. The chain couples TRBV25-1 to TRBJ2-3; the match to TRBD2 covers 15 bases. This CDR3 has 18 residues. The germline V gene encodes CDR1 MGHDK and CDR2 SYGVNS. V was pared by 3 bases and J by 2 bases, with 6 bases of the junction left unmatched.

This clone has more than one count but fewer than ten. CDR3 protein: CASSLSGQITTAGYTF. The CDR3 DNA reads as TGTGCCAGCAGTTTATCCGGGCAGATAACTACGGCTGGCTACACCTTC. The V gene is TRBV27, the J gene TRBJ1-2; D is unresolved. Germline CDR1 is MNHEY and CDR2 is SMNVEV (reference sequence). Deletions cut 0 bases from V and 7 bases from J, with 18 bases between. The CDR3 extends over 16 amino acids.

The chain links TRBV11-2 to TRBJ1-2, with a possible D match to TRBD1 (5 bases). Trimming stripped 4 bases from V and 4 bases from J, with 16 bases between. This CDR3 has 15 amino acids. Looked up from germline, CDR1 is SGHAT and CDR2 is FQNNGV. The DNA of the CDR3 is TGTGCCAGCAGCTCCTCGGGTGTGGGGGTCTATGGCTACACCTTC. This sequence encodes CASSSSGVGVYGYTF.

CDR3 in DNA: TGTGCCAGCAGTGAGAGACTAGCGGGAGGGCCCCTAGCCAAAAACATTCAGTACTTC. It translates to CASSERLAGGPLAKNIQYF. This chain uses TRBV7-4 with TRBJ2-4; TRBD2 aligns across 14 bases. V shed 6 bases, J shed 0 bases, and the junction held 10 bases outside the gene matches. From germline, CDR1 is SGHVT and CDR2 SQSDAQ. The CDR3 runs 19 residues.

The chain is built from TRBV5-6 and TRBJ2-5; TRBD2 matches at 13 bases. V lost 1 base and J lost 2; bases outside the gene matches: 5. Looked up from germline, CDR1 is SGHDT and CDR2 is YYEEEE. CDR3 length: 17 residues. CDR3 nucleotide sequence: TGTGCCAGCAGCTTGAGACTAGCGGGAGGACTACAAGAGACCCAGTACTTC. It yields the protein CASSLRLAGGLQETQYF. The entire variable domain, with the rest obtained from reference TRBV5-6 and TRBJ2-5, is as follows: DAGVTQSPTHLIKTRGQQVTLRCSPKSGHDTVSWYQQALGQGPQFIFQYYEEEERQRGNFPDRFSGHQFPNYSSELNVNALLLGDSALYLCASSLRLAGGLQETQYFGPGTRLLVL.

V and J are TRBV6-7 and TRBJ2-2; TRBD1 matches 7 bases. TRBV6-7 belongs to the ORF category, with a function that is uncertain. This CDR3 region has 15 residues. The trim removed 6 bases at V and 1 base at J, leaving 5 bases unmatched. CDR3 bases: TGTGCCAGCAGCACCGGGACAGAGAACACCGGGGAGCTGTTTTTT. This sequence encodes CASSTGTENTGELFF.

The chain recombines TRBV6-5 with TRBJ1-1; D may be TRBD1 (5 bases). The germline gives CDR1 MNHEY, CDR2 SVGAGI. This CDR3 region has 14 residues. The V and J ends lost 0 bases and 1 base respectively, with 6 bases between them. DNA of the CDR3: TGTGCCAGCAGTTACTCTGGGGGGAACACTGAAGCTTTCTTT. This codes for CASSYSGGNTEAFF.

V usage is TRBV5-1 and J usage is TRBJ2-3; D call uncertain. V was trimmed by 3 bases and J by 0 bases, leaving 14 bases between them. The CDR3 loop spans 16 amino acids. Germline V gene sequence: CDR1 SGHRS, CDR2 YFSETQ. Written as DNA, the CDR3 is TGCGCCAGCAGCTGGTCATCCGGCGGAAGCACAGATACGCAGTATTTT. It yields the protein CASSWSSGGSTDTQYF. Supplemented by reference TRBV5-1 and TRBJ2-3, the full variable domain reads KAGVTQTPRYLIKTRGQQVTLSCSPISGHRSVSWYQQTPGQGLQFLFEYFSETQRNKGNFPGRFSGRQFSNSRSEMNVSTLELGDSALYLCASSWSSGGSTDTQYFGPGTRLTVL.

V gene TRBV21-1 combines with J gene TRBJ1-5. TRBV21-1 is labeled a pseudogene. The CDR3 covers 14 residues. CDR3 sequence reads: CASSKDWGNQPQHF. Here the CDR3 DNA reads TGTGCCAGCAGCAAAGATTGGGGCAATCAGCCCCAGCATTTT.

The V gene is TRBV19, the J gene TRBJ1-2, with TRBD1 as a possible D gene (6 bases). V shed 5 bases and J shed 5 bases, with 18 bases lying between them. Germline CDR1 and CDR2: LNHDA and SQIVND (reference sequence). This CDR3 spans 15 amino acids. The CDR3, as DNA: TGTGCCAGTAGTTCCCGGGACACCCGCCAGTATGGCTACACCTTC. It is translated as CASSSRDTRQYGYTF.

This sequence joins TRBV21-1 and TRBJ2-1; TRBD1 reflects the table's D call only, with no check against the DNA. TRBV21-1 is classified as a pseudogene. The CDR3 spans 19 residues. The CDR3 loop reads CASSNRQGALSQLYNEQFF. CDR3 DNA sequence: TGTGCCAGCAGCAATAGACAGGGGGCGTTGTCTCAGCTATACAATGAGCAGTTCTTC.

The J gene is TRBJ2-7, the V gene TRBV7-2, with TRBD1 matching 8 bases. This CDR3 has 14 amino acids. CDR1 and CDR2 from the germline V gene are SGHTA and FQGNSA. Trimming cost V 4 bases and J 2 bases; bases outside gene matches: 4. CDR3 region: CASSWGQAPYEQYF. The CDR3 DNA reads as TGTGCCAGCAGCTGGGGACAGGCCCCCTACGAGCAGTACTTC.

V gene TRBV11-1 combines with J gene TRBJ1-4, with 7 bases that match TRBD1. V was pared by 5 bases and J by 8 bases, with 11 bases of the junction left unmatched. CDR3 length: 15 residues. Germline CDR1 reads SGHAT; CDR2 reads FQDESV (reference sequence). The CDR3 reads CASSLVGDSGEKLFF. CDR3 DNA sequence: TGTGCCAGCAGCCTAGTCGGGGACAGCGGGGAAAAACTGTTTTTT.

V is TRBV7-2 and J is TRBJ2-7; 11 positions match TRBD1. Germline CDR1 SGHTA, CDR2 FQGNSA. This CDR3 is 15 amino acids long. J lost 3 bases, V lost 5 bases, and 6 bases had no gene match. The CDR3, as DNA: TGTGCCAGCAGCGCCCGGGACAGGGGGAACTACGAGCAGTACTTC. Protein sequence: CASSARDRGNYEQYF.

The rearrangement joins TRBV18 to TRBJ2-7; D unresolved. CDR3 size: 12 residues. Per germline, CDR1 KGHSH and CDR2 LQKENI. Trimming stripped 2 bases from V and 5 bases from J, with 7 bases between. In DNA form, the CDR3 reads TGTGCCAGCTCACCAGAGCCAGACGAGCAGTACTTC. Amino acids: CASSPEPDEQYF.

The chain joins TRBV5-1 to TRBJ1-1; 7 bases align to TRBD1. V lost 1 base, J lost 3 bases, and 3 bases stayed unmatched. Per the germline V gene, CDR1 is SGHRS and CDR2 is YFSETQ. CDR3 length: 14 residues. CDR3 amino acids: CASSLYTGDTEAFF. The CDR3 nucleotides are TGCGCCAGCAGCTTGTACACAGGGGACACTGAAGCTTTCTTT. Combining the CDR3 with reference TRBV5-1 and TRBJ1-1 gives the whole variable domain KAGVTQTPRYLIKTRGQQVTLSCSPISGHRSVSWYQQTPGQGLQFLFEYFSETQRNKGNFPGRFSGRQFSNSRSEMNVSTLELGDSALYLCASSLYTGDTEAFFGQGTRLTVV.

This clone was seen a handful of times. The chain combines TRBV15 with TRBJ2-7, with D possibly TRBD1 on 5 matching bases. This CDR3 has 15 amino acids. Germline CDR1 is LNHNV and CDR2 is YYDKDF (reference sequence). V lost 2 bases and J 2 bases, leaving 13 bases between the germline ends. The CDR3 loop is CATSRNTQGAYEQYF. For the CDR3, the DNA is TGTGCCACCAGCAGAAACACCCAAGGGGCCTACGAGCAGTACTTC. The variable domain in full, completed from reference TRBV15 and TRBJ2-7, reads DAMVIQNPRYQVTQFGKPVTLSCSQTLNHNVMYWYQQKSSQAPKLLFHYYDKDFNNEADTPDNFQSRRPNTSFCFLDIRSPGLGDTAMYLCATSRNTQGAYEQYFGPGTRLTVT.

The chain couples TRBV6-5 to TRBJ2-7; weak D call: TRBD1 (7 bases). The CDR3 contains 14 residues. Germline CDR1 MNHEY, CDR2 SVGAGI. V was clipped by 6 bases and J by 6 bases, with 18 bases between them. Written as DNA, the CDR3 is TGTGCCAGCAGCGGACAGGCGGGACGCTTCGAGCAGTACTTC. It is translated as CASSGQAGRFEQYF.

The chain employs TRBV6-1 and TRBJ2-7; TRBD1 matches at 7 bases. This CDR3 has 14 amino acids. V shed 4 bases, J shed 1 base, and the junction held 4 bases outside the gene matches. CDR1 and CDR2 from the germline V gene are MNHNS and SASEGT. CDR3 protein: CASSAIQGSYEQYF. The CDR3 nucleotides read TGTGCCAGCAGTGCAATACAGGGGTCCTACGAGCAGTACTTC.

A single count supports this clone. V gene TRBV20-1 combines with J gene TRBJ2-7; no clear D gene. Trimming took off 3 bases at V and 1 base at J, with 4 bases between the two ends. Germline V gene lookup returns CDR1 DFQATT and CDR2 SNEGSKA (reference sequence). This CDR3 comprises 11 residues. CDR3 sequence (DNA): TGCAGTGCTAGGGATTCCTACGAGCAGTACTTC. Its translation: CSARDSYEQYF.

The chain carries TRBV7-9 and TRBJ1-1, with no clear D. V shed 2 bases and J shed 0 bases, with 10 bases lying between them. The CDR3 is made up of 15 amino acids. Per germline, CDR1 SEHNR and CDR2 FQNEAQ (reference sequence). The chain's CDR3 is CASSLLSGLNTEAFF. The CDR3 DNA follows: TGTGCCAGCAGCTTATTGAGCGGCTTGAACACTGAAGCTTTCTTT.

This chain uses TRBV30 with TRBJ1-5; 7 bases line up with TRBD1. The CDR3 has 14 amino acids. The V and J ends lost 0 bases and 6 bases, in that order; junction bases with no gene match: 5. Germline V gene data show CDR1 as GTSNPN and CDR2 as SVGIG (reference sequence). As DNA, the CDR3 is TGTGCCTGGAGTGTAGTAACAGGGGCTCAGCCCCAGCATTTT. Protein sequence: CAWSVVTGAQPQHF.

V and J are TRBV28 and TRBJ2-3; 7 bases are a match to TRBD2. From germline, CDR1 is MDHEN and CDR2 SYDVKM. This CDR3 is 16 amino acids long. V shed 2 bases and J 0 bases; nucleotides not matched to a gene: 5. CDR3 amino acids: CASSLGGVGSTDTQYF. CDR3 in DNA: TGTGCCAGCAGTTTAGGGGGGGTTGGAAGCACAGATACGCAGTATTTT.

CDR3 nucleotide sequence: TGTGCCAGCAGCTTGGGGCTCCAGGGAAGCTCCTACGAGCAGTACTTC. Translating gives CASSLGLQGSSYEQYF. The rearrangement links TRBV5-4 to TRBJ2-7; perhaps TRBD1 as D (5 bases). Germline-derived CDR1 and CDR2 are SGHNT and YYREEE (reference sequence). Trimming removed 0 bases from V and 0 bases from J, with 13 bases in between. The CDR3 spans 16 residues. Looking up the rest from reference TRBV5-4 and TRBJ2-7 gives the full variable domain: ETGVTQSPTHLIKTRGQQVTLRCSSQSGHNTVSWYQQALGQGPQFIFQYYREEENGRGNFPPRFSGLQFPNYSSELNVNALELDDSALYLCASSLGLQGSSYEQYFGPGTRLTVT.

The chain is built from TRBV6-5 and TRBJ2-7; no clear D gene. The CDR3 is 14 amino acids. V lost 5 bases and J 2 bases, leaving 13 bases between the germline ends. Looked up from germline, CDR1 is MNHEY and CDR2 is SVGAGI. CDR3 nucleotide sequence: TGTGCCAGCAGTCAAAAAATCCCTCCCTACGAGCAGTACTTC. This encodes CASSQKIPPYEQYF.

J is TRBJ1-4 and V is TRBV5-4; 8 bases agree with TRBD1. Germline CDR1 is SGHNT and CDR2 is YYREEE (reference sequence). The CDR3 is made up of 15 amino acids. Losses at the gene ends were 5 bases for V and 3 bases for J; bases not matched to a gene: 6. CDR3 sequence: CASSLQTGANEKLFF. The CDR3 DNA sequence: TGTGCCAGCAGTCTCCAGACAGGGGCTAATGAAAAACTGTTTTTT.